This entry lists 20 T cell receptor beta chains sequenced from one sample in a study of shared clonotypes between healthy human individuals. Only in-frame clones appear in the TCRdb table, and some are missing; sequencing was by immunoSEQ multiplex PCR. This sample carries 550,000 to 750,000 clones, about 90% of them seen once, and the ten largest clones take about 24%. CD8 cells classed as naive were CD45RO-negative and positively selected for CCR7, excluding terminally differentiated effector memory CD45RA+ cells. Sequences were obtained from naive CD8+ T cells sorted from blood. These receptors all stem from a young man in good health.

This chain links TRBV6-5 with TRBJ2-7; unclear D gene. Trimming stripped 0 bases from V and 0 bases from J, with 9 bases between. The CDR3 totals 15 residues. In germline, CDR1 is MNHEY, CDR2 SVGAGI. CDR3 protein: CASSYSLDGSYEQYF. Written as DNA, the CDR3 is TGTGCCAGCAGTTACTCGTTGGACGGCTCCTACGAGCAGTACTTC.

The rearrangement links TRBV25-1 to TRBJ1-1, with D unclear. The V end lost 1 base, the J end lost 0 bases, and 18 bases lay between the germline ends. The germline V gene has CDR1 MGHDK and CDR2 SYGVNS. The CDR3 covers 18 residues. CDR3 coding DNA: TGTGCCAGCAGTGAATCTCTACCCTCCATTCGATTGAACACTGAAGCTTTCTTT. This codes for CASSESLPSIRLNTEAFF.

The sample holds one count of this clone. This sequence joins TRBV9 and TRBJ2-1, with 9 nucleotides matching TRBD2. The trim removed 2 bases at V and 9 bases at J, leaving 9 bases unmatched. The CDR3 spans 15 residues. From germline, CDR1 is SGDLS and CDR2 YYNGEE. In nucleotides, the CDR3 is TGTGCCAGCAGCGTCGGGCGGGAGGGCCGGGTTGAGCAGTTCTTC. It yields the protein CASSVGREGRVEQFF.

The gene calls are TRBV6-5 and TRBJ1-2; no firm D call. V shed 0 bases and J shed 8 bases, with 10 bases lying between them. Germline CDR1 reads MNHEY; CDR2 reads SVGAGI. CDR3 length: 13 residues. CDR3 coding DNA: TGTGCCAGCAGTTACTCGGGCCAGCGAGGCTACACCTTC. This translates into CASSYSGQRGYTF.

The chain employs TRBV7-9 and TRBJ2-3; D perhaps matches TRBD1 (6 bases). Germline CDR1 reads SEHNR; CDR2 reads FQNEAQ (reference sequence). V was trimmed by 3 bases and J by 1 base, leaving 14 bases between them. The CDR3 loop spans 16 amino acids. The CDR3 bases are TGTGCCAGCAGCTTTATGGGGGCAGGGGGCACAGATACGCAGTATTTT. It codes for CASSFMGAGGTDTQYF.

The rearrangement links TRBV6-6 to TRBJ2-1; TRBD1 matches 7 bases. CDR3 size: 14 residues. Trimming removed 5 bases from V and 8 bases from J; junction bases left unmatched: 9. Germline CDR1 reads MNHNY; CDR2 reads SVGAGI (reference sequence). CDR3 loop: CASSLRQGGHEQFF. CDR3 DNA: TGTGCCAGCAGTCTCCGACAGGGTGGGCATGAGCAGTTCTTC.

The chain joins TRBV5-3 to TRBJ1-2, with D maybe TRBD1 (5 bases). TRBV5-3 is sorted into the ORF group, with uncertain function. The CDR3 spans 15 residues. Trimming cost V 0 bases and J 1 base, with 10 bases left between them. CDR3 sequence: CARSLGDSDNYGYTF. The CDR3 DNA follows: TGTGCCAGAAGCTTGGGCGACAGTGATAACTATGGCTACACCTTC.

As regards this clone: The same CDR3 is also encoded by other DNA sequences in this sample. This chain uses TRBV4-1 with TRBJ2-7; D is ambiguous. The CDR3 spans 12 residues. V lost 4 bases and J lost 4, with 8 bases in between. Per the germline V gene, CDR1 is MGHRA and CDR2 is YSYEKL. CDR3 region: CASSLDGYEQYF. CDR3 sequence (DNA): TGCGCCAGCAGCCTCGACGGGTACGAGCAGTACTTC.

This clone was observed once. The CDR3 DNA reads TGCAGCGTTGAAGGCGCCACCGAGGCGAACACCGGGGAGCTGTTTTTT. Residues: CSVEGATEANTGELFF. The V gene is TRBV29-1, the J gene TRBJ2-2, with D uncertain. The germline gives CDR1 SQVTM, CDR2 ANQGSEA. This CDR3 region has 16 residues. With 1 base removed from V and 0 bases from J, the gap between germline ends came to 12 bases.

The rearrangement links TRBV19 to TRBJ2-2, with D uncertain. Trimming took 10 bases from V and 0 from J, leaving 9 bases between them. Germline V CDR1 and CDR2: LNHDA, SQIVND (reference sequence). The CDR3 is 13 residues long. DNA for the CDR3: TGTGCCACCGAAGCTGCGAACACCGGGGAGCTGTTTTTT. As protein: CATEAANTGELFF. Filled out from reference TRBV19 and TRBJ2-2, the complete variable domain reads DGGITQSPKYLFRKEGQNVTLSCEQNLNHDAMYWYRQDPGQGLRLIYYSQIVNDFQKGDIAEGYSVSREKKESFPLTVTSAQKNPTAFYLCATEAANTGELFFGEGSRLTVL.

This sequence joins TRBV7-8 and TRBJ2-7; D may match TRBD1 or TRBD2 (5 bases each). CDR1 and CDR2 from the germline V gene are SGHVS and FQNEAQ. The ends were cut back, 1 base at V and 1 base at J, with 8 bases in the middle. This CDR3 comprises 14 residues. CDR3 residues: CASSLVGESYEQYF. CDR3 in DNA: TGTGCCAGCAGCTTAGTGGGGGAATCCTACGAGCAGTACTTC.

The V call is TRBV14, the J call TRBJ2-7; 9 nucleotides line up with TRBD1. From germline, CDR1 is SGHDN and CDR2 FVKESK. CDR3 length equals 18 residues. The V and J ends lost 4 bases and 4 bases, in that order; junction bases with no gene match: 17. CDR3 sequence (DNA): TGTGCCAGCAGCCCGATATTACAGGGGGCGTTTGAGGGTTACGAGCAGTACTTC. Translating it yields CASSPILQGAFEGYEQYF.

The count of this clone is one. The rearrangement joins TRBV7-9 to TRBJ2-1; 10 bases are a match to TRBD1. The germline V gene has CDR1 SEHNR and CDR2 FQNEAQ (reference sequence). The V and J ends lost 1 base and 2 bases, in that order; junction bases with no gene match: 2. There are 16 residues in the CDR3. The CDR3 nucleotides read TGTGCCAGCAGCTTAGGGGGACAGGGGACCTACAATGAGCAGTTCTTC. The encoded protein is CASSLGGQGTYNEQFF.

The V call is TRBV30, the J call TRBJ2-2; D is ambiguous. Germline V gene sequence: CDR1 GTSNPN, CDR2 SVGIG (reference sequence). This CDR3 spans 15 amino acids. Trimming removed 0 bases from V and 6 bases from J, with 14 bases in between. DNA of the CDR3: TGTGCCTGGAGTGTCAATCCCTCCCTCGCCGGGGAGCTGTTTTTT. It yields the protein CAWSVNPSLAGELFF.

The CDR3 region is CASSDGRGDRIYEQYF. CDR3 sequence (DNA): TGCGCCAGCAGTGACGGCCGGGGAGATAGAATCTACGAGCAGTACTTC. This sequence joins TRBV10-1 and TRBJ2-7; tentative D call: TRBD2 (5 bases). CDR3 size: 16 residues. The germline V gene has CDR1 WNHNN and CDR2 SYGVQD (reference sequence). Trimming shortened V by 3 bases and J by 3 bases, and 18 bases separated the two germline ends.

J is TRBJ2-2 and V is TRBV7-2; D may be TRBD1 (6 bases). The CDR3 runs 15 residues. Trimming removed 5 bases from V and 1 base from J, with 11 bases in between. Germline V gene lookup returns CDR1 SGHTA and CDR2 FQGNSA. Here the CDR3 reads CASSQEGENTGELFF. Here the CDR3 DNA reads TGTGCCAGCAGCCAAGAGGGGGAGAACACCGGGGAGCTGTTTTTT.

The chain has TRBV5-4 and TRBJ2-1; no clear D gene. The CDR3 has 13 residues. Between the trimmed V and J ends, which lost 3 bases and 12 bases, there was a span of 16 bases. CDR1 is SGHNT, CDR2 YYREEE, per germline (reference sequence). CDR3 in DNA: TGTGCCAGCAGCTCGGAGTCTCCGGGTGTGCAGTTCTTC. Translating it yields CASSSESPGVQFF.

The V gene is TRBV7-9, the J gene TRBJ2-5; the match to TRBD1 covers 10 bases. The germline gives CDR1 SEHNR, CDR2 FQNEAQ (reference sequence). The CDR3 extends over 15 amino acids. Trimming at V came to 5 bases and at J to 4 bases, leaving 7 bases not matched to a gene. The CDR3 protein is CASSTPGQGSETQYF. CDR3 coding DNA: TGTGCCAGCAGCACACCGGGACAGGGGTCAGAGACCCAGTACTTC.

The chain is built from TRBV7-3 and TRBJ2-1, with 13 bases lining up with TRBD2. V was pared by 5 bases and J by 9 bases, with 4 bases of the junction left unmatched. CDR3 length: 14 amino acids. Germline V gene sequence: CDR1 SGHTA, CDR2 FQGTGA. The CDR3 nucleotides are TGTGCCAGCAGCCCCTGGACTAGCGGGAGTGAGCAGTTCTTC. This sequence encodes CASSPWTSGSEQFF. Drawing the rest from reference TRBV7-3 and TRBJ2-1, the complete variable domain is GAGVSQTPSNKVTEKGKYVELRCDPISGHTALYWYRQSLGQGPEFLIYFQGTGAADDSGLPNDRFFAVRPEGSVSTLKIQRTERGDSAVYLCASSPWTSGSEQFFGPGTRLTVL.

V is TRBV6-4 and J is TRBJ1-2; no clear D. Between the trimmed V and J ends, which lost 0 bases and 4 bases, there was a span of 9 bases. Germline CDR1 reads MRHNA; CDR2 reads SNTAGT. CDR3 length: 14 amino acids. CDR3 loop: CASSDSGGSYGYTF. The CDR3 DNA is TGTGCCAGCAGTGACTCGGGAGGGTCCTATGGCTACACCTTC.